This TCR beta chain came from a study of cytomegalovirus exposure and HLA in healthy donors. Study-wide points: Within an earlier analysis, most TCR beta V segments proved productive either about 90% or about 30% of the time. Presence/absence analyses assumed roughly uniform sequencing depth across donors, which may not hold. A later analysis reportedly found that, within productive TCRs, an Asian-associated ancestry cluster had fewer N-insertions than the mean observed across the roughly 700 donors.

As regards this clone: The antigen remains unidentified.

PCR employed 60 Vbeta and 13 Jbeta primers. Using immunoSEQ multiplex PCR, the repertoire was profiled, and TCRdb retains in-frame clones only, with some absent. This table holds more than 80,000 clones, 60% to 75% found once. The V and J ends lost 3 bases and 14 bases respectively, with 20 bases between them. The CDR3 has 15 amino acids. CDR1 LGHNA and CDR2 YNFKEQ come from the germline V gene. The V call is TRBV4-2, the J call TRBJ1-6, with no clear D. This clonotype was sampled from a male donor in good health and CMV-seropositive. Specimen: PBMCs. The CDR3 loop is CASSQGLSDGRSLHF. CDR3 DNA sequence: TGTGCCAGCAGCCAGGGCCTTTCGGACGGGAGGTCCCTCCACTTT.